This T cell receptor beta chain is drawn from a study of T cell responses to AZD1222 COVID-19 vaccine. Method: immunoSEQ multiplex PCR; TCRdb's copy keeps in-frame clones and lacks some. The table shows 130,000 to 150,000 clones, with about 91% occurring only once. General study results and limits: White British people made up most donors, females outnumbered males, and clonal diversity was possibly underestimated. Recipients of two AZD1222 doses showed rising Spike-specific TCR breadth and depth. Unmutated variant regions are reportedly targeted by nearly half of spike-specific TCRs.

This CDR3 is 14 amino acids long. Looked up from germline, CDR1 is KGHSH and CDR2 is LQKENI. Trimming cost V 6 bases and J 7 bases, with 16 bases left between them. In the case of this clone: No antigen is known for it.

This receptor was identified in an adult in good health. The genes are TRBV18 and TRBJ1-5; D unclear. Specimen: peripheral blood, collected on day 0 of MenACWY control vaccination. Here the CDR3 reads CASSPPGGHQPQHF. The CDR3 nucleotides are TGTGCCAGCTCCCCCCCGGGTGGGCACCAGCCCCAGCATTTT.